Listed here are 6 T cell receptor beta chains from one sample, sequenced in a study of OX40 agonist ivuxolimab in advanced cancers. TCRdb's table, derived via immunoSEQ multiplex PCR, lists solely in-frame clones and lacks some. Of 60,000 to 85,000 clones detected, 94% appear once; the ten largest clones hold about a fifth. The sequences come from CD4+ or CD8+ T cells sorted from blood, collected in a trial of the OX40 agonist ivuxolimab. These TCRs come from an adult with an advanced solid tumor such as melanoma, head and neck, liver or kidney cancer.

The V and J genes are TRBV11-2 and TRBJ2-5, with 11 positions matching TRBD2. The V segment lost 1 base and the J segment 5 bases; nucleotides outside the gene matches: 6. The CDR3 spans 16 residues. Germline assignment: CDR1 SGHAT and CDR2 FQNNGV. The CDR3 sequence is CASSLVLAGERETQYF. CDR3 sequence (DNA): TGTGCCAGCAGCTTAGTACTAGCGGGAGAAAGGGAGACCCAGTACTTC.

This chain joins TRBV5-1 and TRBJ2-3; TRBD2 is a possible D gene (5 bases). With 4 bases removed from V and 0 bases from J, the gap between germline ends came to 21 bases. The CDR3 has 18 amino acids. Germline lookup yields CDR1 SGHRS and CDR2 YFSETQ. CDR3 amino acids: CASSRPGSQAPSTDTQYF. The CDR3 coding sequence is TGCGCCAGCAGCCGACCTGGGAGTCAGGCGCCTAGCACAGATACGCAGTATTTT.

The rearrangement joins TRBV7-2 to TRBJ1-2; D gene ambiguous. Trimming stripped 1 base from V and 4 bases from J, with 19 bases between. The CDR3 runs to 17 residues. CDR1 SGHTA and CDR2 FQGNSA come from the germline V gene. The CDR3 DNA follows: TGTGCCAGCAGCTTAGAAGGAGGCGTCGGATCCTTCTATGGCTACACCTTC. Its protein is CASSLEGGVGSFYGYTF.

The chain recombines TRBV9 with TRBJ1-4, with D possibly matching TRBD1 (5 bases). There are 15 residues in the CDR3. Germline V lookup: CDR1 SGDLS, CDR2 YYNGEE. V lost 0 bases to trimming and J lost 5 bases, with 11 bases between them. This CDR3 reads CASSVERGTNEKLFF. CDR3 DNA sequence: TGTGCCAGCAGCGTAGAAAGAGGGACCAATGAAAAACTGTTTTTT.

The genes are TRBV28 and TRBJ2-1; 11 nucleotides match TRBD2. Germline V gene lookup returns CDR1 MDHEN and CDR2 SYDVKM. Losses at the gene ends were 5 bases for V and 4 bases for J; bases not matched to a gene: 7. The CDR3 runs to 16 residues. The CDR3 protein is CASSPSLAGGYNEQFF. For the CDR3, the DNA is TGTGCCAGCAGTCCCAGCCTAGCGGGAGGTTACAATGAGCAGTTCTTC.

The V call is TRBV4-1, the J call TRBJ1-1; TRBD1 aligns across 8 bases. The J segment lost 7 bases and the V segment lost 3 bases, leaving 10 bases of the junction unmatched. CDR3 length: 15 residues. CDR1 is MGHRA and CDR2 is YSYEKL in the germline V gene. CDR3 amino acids: CASSHPQGAGSEAFF. The CDR3 coding sequence is TGCGCCAGCAGCCACCCCCAGGGGGCAGGGAGTGAAGCTTTCTTT.